The 31 T cell receptor beta chains below come from one sample, sequenced in a study of Ad26.COV2.S vaccination and SARS-CoV-2 variants (dated by TCRdb to the early 2020s). Library preparation employed the immunoSEQ multiplex PCR assay. Imported from immuneACCESS, the table was reduced by TCRdb to in-frame sequences with V and J called. These copies leave out some clones; in studies compared against another copy, an unresolved V gene accounts for under half, and the cause of the remainder is not known. The sample contains 350,000 to 450,000 clones, 80% to 90% of them found a single time. The ten largest make up around 7.3% of the sample. Taken with the paper, the label for treatment or condition translates to: roughly 19 received Ad26.COV2.S at low or high dose, single or two shots; 5 received placebo; per-sample allocation not given. Repertoires of vaccine and placebo recipients were sequenced from samples taken on day 63 after the first injection.

Sample: peripheral blood, taken in a trial of Ad26.COV2.S vaccine versus placebo. The receptors shown here come from a person aged 18-65 years who received the Ad26.COV2.S COVID-19 vaccine or a placebo.

V and J are TRBV11-2 and TRBJ2-5; 7 bases are a match to TRBD1. CDR3 size: 14 residues. Losses at the gene ends were 6 bases for V and 7 bases for J; bases not matched to a gene: 11. The germline V gene encodes CDR1 SGHAT and CDR2 FQNNGV. The CDR3 DNA sequence: TGTGCCAGCAGTTATAACAGGGGACGAGGGACCCAGTACTTC. Translated, it gives CASSYNRGRGTQYF.

This rearrangement joins TRBV6-2 or TRBV6-3 to TRBJ2-1, with 12 positions matching TRBD2. Germline V CDR1 and CDR2: MNHEY, SVGEGT. The V and J ends lost 2 bases and 8 bases, in that order; junction bases with no gene match: 19. The CDR3 is 20 amino acids. The CDR3 DNA reads TGTGCCAGCAGTTACCCGTCTAGCGGGGGGGCTCGAACCCTACAAGATGAGCAGTTCTTC. It is translated as CASSYPSSGGARTLQDEQFF.

This clone is a singleton in its sample. The chain has TRBV19 and TRBJ2-1, with D perhaps matching TRBD2 (5 bases). Germline V gene data show CDR1 as LNHDA and CDR2 as SQIVND (reference sequence). V shed 6 bases and J shed 0 bases, with 15 bases lying between them. This CDR3 is 16 amino acids long. The CDR3 loop reads CASSLSRGRSYNEQFF. Here the CDR3 DNA reads TGTGCCAGTAGCCTTTCGCGCGGGCGCTCCTACAATGAGCAGTTCTTC. The full variable domain, in which reference TRBV19 and TRBJ2-1 provide the parts outside the CDR3, is DGGITQSPKYLFRKEGQNVTLSCEQNLNHDAMYWYRQDPGQGLRLIYYSQIVNDFQKGDIAEGYSVSREKKESFPLTVTSAQKNPTAFYLCASSLSRGRSYNEQFFGPGTRLTVL.

The rearrangement links TRBV7-2 to TRBJ1-5, with a tentative D call TRBD1 (6 bases). CDR1 and CDR2 (germline): SGHTA, FQGNSA. The CDR3 loop spans 17 amino acids. V lost 1 base, J lost 2 bases, and 15 bases lay in between. CDR3 bases: TGTGCCAGCAGCTTAGGGTCCCACAGGGCCCGCAATCAGCCCCAGCATTTT. Translated: CASSLGSHRARNQPQHF.

This clone was seen a single time. V gene TRBV7-9 combines with J gene TRBJ1-2, with D possibly being TRBD1 (6 bases). Trimming removed 4 bases at V and 8 bases at J, with 14 bases between. Germline V gene sequence: CDR1 SEHNR, CDR2 FQNEAQ (reference sequence). This CDR3 has 13 residues. In nucleotides, the CDR3 is TGTGCCAGCAGCTACGACAGGTCCAGGGGCTACACCTTC. It encodes CASSYDRSRGYTF.

The chain joins TRBV20-1 to TRBJ1-2; no definite D call. V lost 5 bases and J 7 bases, leaving 11 bases between the germline ends. Germline-derived CDR1 and CDR2 are DFQATT and SNEGSKA (reference sequence). The CDR3 has 11 residues. This chain's CDR3 is CSAPGMRGYTF. Here the CDR3 DNA reads TGCAGTGCTCCCGGGATGCGTGGCTACACCTTC.

This clone was found once. The chain uses TRBV15 and TRBJ2-7; TRBD1 might be the D (6 bases). V was cut by 0 bases and J by 0 bases, with 9 bases left in between. There are 15 residues in the CDR3. Per germline, CDR1 LNHNV and CDR2 YYDKDF (reference sequence). The DNA of the CDR3 is TGTGCCACCAGCAGAGATACAGGGAGCTCCTACGAGCAGTACTTC. Protein sequence: CATSRDTGSSYEQYF.

The chain combines TRBV7-2 with TRBJ1-2; no reliable D call. The V and J ends lost 2 bases and 8 bases respectively, with 12 bases between them. The CDR3 is made up of 13 amino acids. Germline V gene lookup returns CDR1 SGHTA and CDR2 FQGNSA. The CDR3 DNA sequence: TGTGCCAGCAGCTTATACGGAGCGGGCGGCTACACCTTC. This codes for CASSLYGAGGYTF. Full variable domain (remainder filled in from reference TRBV7-2 and TRBJ1-2): GAGVSQSPSNKVTEKGKDVELRCDPISGHTALYWYRQSLGQGLEFLIYFQGNSAPDKSGLPSDRFSAERTGGSVSTLTIQRTQQEDSAVYLCASSLYGAGGYTFGSGTRLTVV.

CDR3 sequence reads: CASSPRGQGTGELFF. The DNA for the CDR3 is TGTGCCAGTAGCCCCCGGGGGCAGGGCACCGGGGAGCTGTTTTTT. V gene TRBV19 combines with J gene TRBJ2-2, with D tentatively TRBD1 or TRBD2 (6 bases each). There are 15 residues in the CDR3. The germline V gene has CDR1 LNHDA and CDR2 SQIVND (reference sequence). V was pared by 6 bases and J by 4 bases, with 15 bases between. The full variable domain, rest sourced from reference TRBV19 and TRBJ2-2, is DGGITQSPKYLFRKEGQNVTLSCEQNLNHDAMYWYRQDPGQGLRLIYYSQIVNDFQKGDIAEGYSVSREKKESFPLTVTSAQKNPTAFYLCASSPRGQGTGELFFGEGSRLTVL.

The chain is built from TRBV4-1 and TRBJ2-5; no firm D call. Germline CDR1 is MGHRA and CDR2 is YSYEKL. With 4 bases removed from V and 5 bases from J, the gap between germline ends came to 14 bases. The length of the CDR3 is 14 residues. CDR3 nucleotide sequence: TGCGCCAGCAGCCGTATCCCGGGTAGGGAGACCCAGTACTTC. This sequence encodes CASSRIPGRETQYF.

The chain joins TRBV6-6 to TRBJ1-4; D gene ambiguous. CDR1 and CDR2 from the germline V gene are MNHNY and SVGAGI (reference sequence). Trimming shortened V by 2 bases and J by 6 bases, and 7 bases separated the two germline ends. The CDR3 consists of 13 residues. The DNA of the CDR3 is TGTGCCAGCAGTTACACTATCGATGAAAAACTGTTTTTT. This encodes CASSYTIDEKLFF.

This chain connects TRBV27 to TRBJ1-2; D is perhaps TRBD1 (5 bases). The CDR3 totals 14 residues. Germline CDR1 MNHEY, CDR2 SMNVEV (reference sequence). Deletions cut 2 bases from V and 8 bases from J, with 15 bases between. DNA of the CDR3: TGTGCCAGCAGTTTAGGCAGGGAAGTTCAAGGCTACACCTTC. Protein product: CASSLGREVQGYTF.

V gene TRBV4-2 combines with J gene TRBJ1-3; D gene unclear. V gave up 0 bases and J gave up 2 bases, with 11 bases separating them. Per germline, CDR1 LGHNA and CDR2 YNFKEQ. The CDR3 is 16 residues long. CDR3 nucleotide sequence: TGTGCCAGCAGCCAAGAAGGAGGGCCTGCTGGAAACACCATATATTTT. Amino acid sequence: CASSQEGGPAGNTIYF.

CDR3 sequence: CASSWDGEETQYF. CDR3 bases: TGTGCCAGCAGTTGGGACGGAGAAGAGACCCAGTACTTC. The rearrangement links TRBV6-5 to TRBJ2-5; possibly TRBD1 or TRBD2 for D (5 bases each). Germline assignment: CDR1 MNHEY and CDR2 SVGAGI. V lost 4 bases and J lost 3, with 9 bases in between. This CDR3 has 13 amino acids.

This rearrangement joins TRBV24-1 to TRBJ1-6; a weak D match, TRBD1 (5 bases). CDR1 is KGHDR, CDR2 SFDVKD, per germline. V was clipped by 7 bases and J by 7 bases, with 10 bases between them. CDR3 length equals 13 residues. CDR3 amino acids: CATRRDLNSPLHF. Written as DNA, the CDR3 is TGTGCCACCAGAAGGGACCTAAATTCACCCCTCCACTTT.

This clone was counted a single time. The chain recombines TRBV7-2 with TRBJ2-7, with 7 bases identical to TRBD1. From germline, CDR1 is SGHTA and CDR2 FQGNSA. Trimming took 3 bases from V and 4 from J; bases not matched to a gene: 6. CDR3 length equals 14 residues. CDR3 sequence: CASSLGTDSYEQYF. CDR3 bases: TGTGCCAGCAGCTTGGGGACAGATTCTTACGAGCAGTACTTC. The complete variable domain, with remaining parts taken from reference TRBV7-2 and TRBJ2-7, reads GAGVSQSPSNKVTEKGKDVELRCDPISGHTALYWYRQSLGQGLEFLIYFQGNSAPDKSGLPSDRFSAERTGGSVSTLTIQRTQQEDSAVYLCASSLGTDSYEQYFGPGTRLTVT.

The chain recombines TRBV5-1 with TRBJ2-3; D could derive from TRBD1 or TRBD2 (5 bases each). The germline V and J ends were trimmed by 4 bases and 2 bases, with 14 bases remaining between them. From germline, CDR1 is SGHRS and CDR2 YFSETQ. The CDR3 spans 15 residues. CDR3 DNA: TGCGCCAGCAGCGTGACTGTCGGGACCACAGATACGCAGTATTTT. This translates into CASSVTVGTTDTQYF.

This clone showed up just once. V is TRBV9 and J is TRBJ1-2; 8 bases agree with TRBD1. Germline assignment: CDR1 SGDLS and CDR2 YYNGEE. The CDR3 contains 20 residues. The ends lost 0 bases at V and 5 bases at J; junction bases unmatched: 21. The CDR3 region has the DNA TGTGCCAGCAGCGTAGAAGGGTGGGCAGGGGGCGCGAATAACTATTATGGCTACACCTTC. Its translation is CASSVEGWAGGANNYYGYTF.

The table lists this clone with a few counts. J is TRBJ1-2 and V is TRBV10-2, with 12 positions matching TRBD1. This CDR3 comprises 15 residues. The germline gives CDR1 WSHSY, CDR2 SAAADI. With 7 bases clipped from V and 2 bases from J, the junction kept 5 bases outside the gene matches. The CDR3 loop is CASNPGQGANYGYTF. In DNA form, the CDR3 reads TGCGCCAGCAACCCGGGACAGGGGGCCAACTATGGCTACACCTTC.

This chain links TRBV14 with TRBJ1-2; weak D call: TRBD1 (5 bases). Germline CDR1 reads SGHDN; CDR2 reads FVKESK. V dropped 3 bases and J dropped 7 bases, with 12 bases sitting between them. The CDR3 sequence is 13 residues long. CDR3 nucleotides: TGTGCCAGCAGCCAGGACCGGGGACTTGGCTACACCTTC. It yields the protein CASSQDRGLGYTF.

The table lists this clone with a few counts. The rearrangement joins TRBV19 to TRBJ2-3; 7 positions agree with TRBD1. Per germline, CDR1 LNHDA and CDR2 SQIVND (reference sequence). Trimming removed 6 bases from V and 6 bases from J; junction bases left unmatched: 9. The CDR3 length is 14 residues. The CDR3 loop reads CASRRGLQRDTQYF. As DNA, the CDR3 is TGTGCCAGTAGGAGGGGGCTACAAAGGGATACGCAGTATTTT.

This chain joins TRBV19 and TRBJ2-1, with D perhaps being TRBD1 or TRBD2 (6 bases each). The V gene lost 6 bases and the J gene lost 7 bases, with 25 bases spanning the gap. CDR1 LNHDA and CDR2 SQIVND come from the germline V gene (reference sequence). The length of the CDR3 is 17 residues. The CDR3 DNA is TGTGCCAGTAGATATAGTCCCGGGGGCCTACCTACAAATGAGCAGTTCTTC. It is translated as CASRYSPGGLPTNEQFF.

The chain employs TRBV30 and TRBJ2-1, with 10 positions matching TRBD2. After removal of 3 bases from V and 7 bases from J, the junction contained 12 bases not matched to a gene. The V gene's germline CDR1 is GTSNPN and CDR2 SVGIG (reference sequence). This CDR3 is built from 16 residues. The CDR3, as DNA: TGTGCCTGGAGCCCCATCCCCAGCGGGAGGGCTAATGAGCAGTTCTTC. Translated: CAWSPIPSGRANEQFF.

This CDR3 reads CASSLGRDTQYF. The DNA of the CDR3 is TGTGCCAGCAGCTTGGGACGGGATACGCAGTATTTT. The chain uses TRBV5-8 and TRBJ2-3, with D unresolved. The CDR3 length is 12 residues. Trimming left V 0 bases short and J 6 bases short, with 5 bases between. Germline CDR1 is SGHTS and CDR2 is YDEGEE. The variable domain in full, completed from reference TRBV5-8 and TRBJ2-3, reads EAGVTQSPTHLIKTRGQQATLRCSPISGHTSVYWYQQALGLGLQFLLWYDEGEERNRGNFPPRFSGRQFPNYSSELNVNALELEDSALYLCASSLGRDTQYFGPGTRLTVL.

The gene calls are TRBV5-6 and TRBJ2-2, with a weak D call TRBD2 (6 bases). The CDR3 covers 15 residues. Germline lookup yields CDR1 SGHDT and CDR2 YYEEEE. The germline V and J ends were trimmed by 3 bases and 3 bases, with 12 bases remaining between them. The CDR3 DNA follows: TGTGCCAGCAGCTCCACCAGGAGGGACACCGGGGAGCTGTTTTTT. Translating gives CASSSTRRDTGELFF.

The chain couples TRBV11-2 to TRBJ2-5; TRBD1 agrees at 9 bases. V lost 4 bases and J lost 4; bases outside the gene matches: 7. Germline CDR1 reads SGHAT; CDR2 reads FQNNGV. This CDR3 comprises 15 residues. The CDR3 here is CASSSPQGASETQYF. CDR3 bases: TGTGCCAGCAGCTCACCACAGGGGGCGTCAGAGACCCAGTACTTC.

The J gene is TRBJ2-2, the V gene TRBV11-2; D might be TRBD1 or TRBD2, each matching 6 bases. The CDR3 loop spans 15 amino acids. Between the trimmed V and J ends, which lost 4 bases and 6 bases, there was a span of 15 bases. Germline CDR1 reads SGHAT; CDR2 reads FQNNGV. The CDR3 coding sequence is TGTGCCAGCAGCTCACACGGGGGCATCTCCGGGGAGCTGTTTTTT. Its translation is CASSSHGGISGELFF.

The chain joins TRBV6-2 or TRBV6-3 to TRBJ2-3, with 8 bases that match TRBD2. Unmatched junction bases numbered 7, after V lost 5 bases and J lost 3 bases. This CDR3 has 15 residues. The germline CDR1 and CDR2 sequences are MNHEY and SVGEGT. CDR3 sequence (DNA): TGTGCCAGCAGTGATAGCGGGGCCATTACAGATACGCAGTATTTT. Encoded protein: CASSDSGAITDTQYF.

The chain uses TRBV3-1 (or the pseudogene TRBV3-2) and TRBJ2-3; no reliable D call. Germline CDR1 is LGHDT and CDR2 is YNNKEL (reference sequence). V lost 2 bases to trimming and J lost 3 bases, with 15 bases between them. CDR3 length: 16 amino acids. The CDR3 bases are TGTGCCAGCAGCCAAAGAGAGAATGGTGTGACAGATACGCAGTATTTT. It encodes CASSQRENGVTDTQYF.

The table lists this clone with many counts. The chain is built from TRBV15 and TRBJ1-4; a possible D gene is TRBD1 (6 bases). Deletions cut 0 bases from V and 4 bases from J, with 9 bases between. Germline values: CDR1 LNHNV, CDR2 YYDKDF (reference sequence). The CDR3 contains 15 residues. The CDR3 spells CATSRDRGGNEKLFF. Here the CDR3 DNA reads TGTGCCACCAGCAGAGACAGGGGAGGTAATGAAAAACTGTTTTTT.

The CDR3 DNA follows: TGTGCCAGCACCCGTAATTACTATGGCTACACCTTC. This sequence encodes CASTRNYYGYTF. V is TRBV6-5 and J is TRBJ1-2, with no clear D. The CDR3 is 12 amino acids. V lost 7 bases and J 3 bases, leaving 9 bases between the germline ends. Germline V gene data show CDR1 as MNHEY and CDR2 as SVGAGI.